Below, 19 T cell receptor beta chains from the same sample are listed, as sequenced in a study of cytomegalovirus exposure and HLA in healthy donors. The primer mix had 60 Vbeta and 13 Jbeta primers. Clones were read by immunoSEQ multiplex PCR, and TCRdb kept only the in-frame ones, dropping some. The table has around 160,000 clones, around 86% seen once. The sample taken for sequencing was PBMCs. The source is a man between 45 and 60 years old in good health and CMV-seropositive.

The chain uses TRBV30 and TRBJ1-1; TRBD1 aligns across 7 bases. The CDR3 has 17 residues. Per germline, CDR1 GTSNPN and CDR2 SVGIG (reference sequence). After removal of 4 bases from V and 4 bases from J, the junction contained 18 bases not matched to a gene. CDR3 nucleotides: TGTGCCTGGATTTCTACCGATCCGGGACAGCCAGTCACTGAAGCTTTCTTT. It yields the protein CAWISTDPGQPVTEAFF.

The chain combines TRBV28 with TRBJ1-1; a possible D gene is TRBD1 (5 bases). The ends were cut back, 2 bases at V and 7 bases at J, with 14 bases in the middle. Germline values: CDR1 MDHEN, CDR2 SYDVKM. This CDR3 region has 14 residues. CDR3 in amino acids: CASSLVAGRGEAFF. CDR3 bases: TGTGCCAGCAGTTTAGTGGCGGGAAGGGGTGAAGCTTTCTTT.

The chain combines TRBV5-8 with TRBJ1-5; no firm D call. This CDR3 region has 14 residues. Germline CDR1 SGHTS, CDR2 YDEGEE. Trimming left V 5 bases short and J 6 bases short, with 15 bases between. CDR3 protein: CASSFTSVGQPQHF. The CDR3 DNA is TGTGCCAGCAGTTTTACGAGCGTAGGTCAGCCCCAGCATTTT.

The CDR3 nucleotides read TGTGCCAGCAGTTCAAGCGGAACCCAAGAGACCCAGTACTTC. This codes for CASSSSGTQETQYF. This chain connects TRBV6-1 to TRBJ2-5, with D possibly TRBD2 on 5 matching bases. Trimming shortened V by 5 bases and J by 1 base, and 11 bases separated the two germline ends. Germline-derived CDR1 and CDR2 are MNHNS and SASEGT. CDR3 length: 14 residues.

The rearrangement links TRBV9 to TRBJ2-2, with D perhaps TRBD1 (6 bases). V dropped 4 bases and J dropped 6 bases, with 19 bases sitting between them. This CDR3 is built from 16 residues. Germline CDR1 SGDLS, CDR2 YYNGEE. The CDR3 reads CASSILGGDESGELFF. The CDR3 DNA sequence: TGTGCCAGCAGCATCTTAGGGGGAGATGAGTCCGGGGAGCTGTTTTTT. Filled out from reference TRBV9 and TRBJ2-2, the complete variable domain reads DSGVTQTPKHLITATGQRVTLRCSPRSGDLSVYWYQQSLDQGLQFLIQYYNGEERAKGNILERFSAQQFPDLHSELNLSSLELGDSALYFCASSILGGDESGELFFGEGSRLTVL.

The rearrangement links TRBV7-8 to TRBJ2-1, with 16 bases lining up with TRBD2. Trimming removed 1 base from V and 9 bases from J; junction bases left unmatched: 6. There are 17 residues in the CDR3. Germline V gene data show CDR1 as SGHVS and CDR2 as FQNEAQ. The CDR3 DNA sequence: TGTGCCAGCAGCTTAGGGGGACTAGCGGGGGGGACTGGTGAGCAGTTCTTC. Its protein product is CASSLGGLAGGTGEQFF.

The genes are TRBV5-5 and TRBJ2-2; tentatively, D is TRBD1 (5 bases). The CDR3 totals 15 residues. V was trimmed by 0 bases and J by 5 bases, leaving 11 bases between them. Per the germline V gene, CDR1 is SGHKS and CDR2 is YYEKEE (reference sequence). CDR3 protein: CASSLGQGITGELFF. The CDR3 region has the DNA TGTGCCAGCAGCTTGGGGCAGGGCATTACCGGGGAGCTGTTTTTT.

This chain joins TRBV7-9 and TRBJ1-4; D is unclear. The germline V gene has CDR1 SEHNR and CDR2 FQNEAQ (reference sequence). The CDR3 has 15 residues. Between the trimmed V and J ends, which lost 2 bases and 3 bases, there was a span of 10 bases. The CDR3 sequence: CASSLMAVSNEKLFF. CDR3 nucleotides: TGTGCCAGCAGCTTAATGGCAGTGTCTAATGAAAAACTGTTTTTT.

The CDR3, as DNA: TGTGCCAGCAGGCCCGGGACACTGAACACTGAAGCTTTCTTT. Its translation is CASRPGTLNTEAFF. This rearrangement joins TRBV13 to TRBJ1-1; D is possibly TRBD1 (6 bases). Trimming left V 6 bases short and J 0 bases short, with 11 bases between. Germline assignment: CDR1 PRHDT and CDR2 FYEKMQ (reference sequence). The CDR3 loop spans 14 amino acids.

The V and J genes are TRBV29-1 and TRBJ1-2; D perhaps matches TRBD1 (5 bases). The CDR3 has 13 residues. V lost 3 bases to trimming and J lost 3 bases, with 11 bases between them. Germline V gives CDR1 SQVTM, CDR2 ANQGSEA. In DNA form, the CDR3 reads TGCAGCGTTGAGTCGGGGGATTACTATGGCTACACCTTC. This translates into CSVESGDYYGYTF.

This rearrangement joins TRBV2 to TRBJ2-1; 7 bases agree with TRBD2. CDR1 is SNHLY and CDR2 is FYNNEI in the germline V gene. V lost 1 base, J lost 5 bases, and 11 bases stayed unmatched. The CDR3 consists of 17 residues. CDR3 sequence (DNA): TGTGCCAGCAGTGAAGAATTTGGTGGGGGGGAACACAATGAGCAGTTCTTC. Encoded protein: CASSEEFGGGEHNEQFF.

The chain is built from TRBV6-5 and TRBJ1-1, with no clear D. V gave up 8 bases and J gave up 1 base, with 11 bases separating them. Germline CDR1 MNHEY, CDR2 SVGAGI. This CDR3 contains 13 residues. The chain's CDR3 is CASLRGENTEAFF. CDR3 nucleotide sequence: TGTGCCAGCTTGCGCGGGGAGAACACTGAAGCTTTCTTT.

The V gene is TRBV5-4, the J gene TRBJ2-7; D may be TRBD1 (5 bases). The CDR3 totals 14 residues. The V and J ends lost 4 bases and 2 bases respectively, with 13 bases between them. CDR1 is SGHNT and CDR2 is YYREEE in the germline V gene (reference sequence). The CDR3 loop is CASSDGRVPYEQYF. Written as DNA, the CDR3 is TGTGCCAGCAGCGATGGCAGGGTTCCCTACGAGCAGTACTTC.

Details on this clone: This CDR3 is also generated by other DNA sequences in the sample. In DNA, the CDR3 is TGTGCCAGCAGCCGGGGAGCGGGGGACAGTACGAACGAGCAGTTCTTC. Its protein product is CASSRGAGDSTNEQFF. The rearrangement uses TRBV7-8 and TRBJ2-1; a weak D match, TRBD2 (8 bases). The CDR3 length is 16 residues. Trimming took off 5 bases at V and 10 bases at J, with 24 bases between the two ends. Germline V gives CDR1 SGHVS, CDR2 FQNEAQ.

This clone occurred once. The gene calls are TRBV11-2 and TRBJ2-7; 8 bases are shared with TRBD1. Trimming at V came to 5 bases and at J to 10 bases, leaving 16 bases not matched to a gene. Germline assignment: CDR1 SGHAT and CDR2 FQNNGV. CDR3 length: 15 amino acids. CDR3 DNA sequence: TGTGCCAGCAGCACCACGAGTGGACAGGGATTGATCCAGTACTTC. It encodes CASSTTSGQGLIQYF. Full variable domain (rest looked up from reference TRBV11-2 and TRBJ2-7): EAGVAQSPRYKIIEKRQSVAFWCNPISGHATLYWYQQILGQGPKLLIQFQNNGVVDDSQLPKDRFSAERLKGVDSTLKIQPAKLEDSAVYLCASSTTSGQGLIQYFGPGTRLTVT.

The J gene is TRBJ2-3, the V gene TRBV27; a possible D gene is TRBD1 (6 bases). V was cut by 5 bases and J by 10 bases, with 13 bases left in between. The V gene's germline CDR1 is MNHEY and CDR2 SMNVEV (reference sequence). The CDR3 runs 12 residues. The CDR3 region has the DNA TGTGCCAGCAGTCTCACAGGGACCGCGCAGTATTTT. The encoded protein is CASSLTGTAQYF.

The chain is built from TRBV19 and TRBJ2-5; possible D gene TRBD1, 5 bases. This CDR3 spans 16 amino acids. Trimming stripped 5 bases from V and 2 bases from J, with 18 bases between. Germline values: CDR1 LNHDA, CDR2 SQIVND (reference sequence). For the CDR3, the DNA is TGTGCCAGTAGTCCACTACAGGCTAGGACACAAGAGACCCAGTACTTC. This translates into CASSPLQARTQETQYF.

CDR3 sequence: CASSLQGLGTEAFF. DNA for the CDR3: TGTGCCAGCAGCTTACAGGGGTTGGGCACTGAAGCTTTCTTT. The chain has TRBV5-4 and TRBJ1-1; 7 bases are a match to TRBD1. Germline assignment: CDR1 SGHNT and CDR2 YYREEE (reference sequence). V lost 2 bases, J lost 4 bases, and 5 bases stayed unmatched. The CDR3 totals 14 residues.

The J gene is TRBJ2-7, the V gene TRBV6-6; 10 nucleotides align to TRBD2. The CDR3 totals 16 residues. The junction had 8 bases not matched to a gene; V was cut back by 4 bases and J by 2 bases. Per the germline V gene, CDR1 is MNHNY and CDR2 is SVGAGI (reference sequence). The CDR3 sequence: CASSSSQLAGTYEQYF. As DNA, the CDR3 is TGTGCCAGCAGTTCCTCTCAACTAGCGGGAACCTACGAGCAGTACTTC.